This TCR beta chain was retrieved from a study of blood T cell repertoires in COVID-19. The protocol was immunoSEQ multiplex PCR, while the TCRdb copy is restricted to in-frame clones and leaves out a portion. This table holds 88,000 or so clones, approximately 87% found once. The V and J ends lost 0 bases and 12 bases respectively, with 13 bases between them. This CDR3 is built from 13 residues. From germline, CDR1 is SGHRS and CDR2 YFSETQ. Specimen: peripheral blood. V gene TRBV5-1 combines with J gene TRBJ2-1, with a possible D match to TRBD2 (5 bases). This receptor was taken from a human donor in a cohort sampled during active COVID-19. The CDR3 sequence: CASSLDSDLGQFF. DNA for the CDR3: TGCGCCAGCAGCTTGGATAGCGACCTAGGGCAGTTCTTC.